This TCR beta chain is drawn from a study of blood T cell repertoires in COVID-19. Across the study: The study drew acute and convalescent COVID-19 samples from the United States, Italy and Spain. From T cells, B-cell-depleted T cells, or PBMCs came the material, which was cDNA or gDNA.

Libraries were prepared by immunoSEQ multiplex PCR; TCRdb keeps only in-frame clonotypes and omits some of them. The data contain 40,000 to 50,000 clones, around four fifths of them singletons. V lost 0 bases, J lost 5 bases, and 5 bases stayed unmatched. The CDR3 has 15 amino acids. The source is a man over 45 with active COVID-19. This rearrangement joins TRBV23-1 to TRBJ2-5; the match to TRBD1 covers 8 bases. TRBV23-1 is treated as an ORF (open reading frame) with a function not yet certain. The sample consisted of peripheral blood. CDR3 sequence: CASSQSPGGFETQYF. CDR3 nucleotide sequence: TGCGCCAGCAGTCAATCCCCAGGGGGCTTTGAGACCCAGTACTTC.